This T cell receptor (beta chain) was recorded in a study of T-cell memory formation after mild COVID-19 (dated by TCRdb to the early 2020s). Looking at the study overall: TCR sequence clusters from the two donors were largely donor specific. In a couple of donors, T-cell clones that expanded and contracted after mild COVID-19 were followed by sequencing TCRalpha and TCRbeta repertoires longitudinally. The cohort comprised two young, previously healthy adult volunteers, one female and one male. The investigation overall reported the following: Whether the second-wave clones peaking on day 37 were SARS-CoV-2 specific was not confirmed. The detection of some responding clones in pre-infection memory suggests that pre-existing cross-reactive memory T cells joined the SARS-CoV-2 response. Contracting CD4+ clones appeared mostly in the CM and EM memory subsets, whereas CD8+ clones were enriched in EMRA. Clones contracting from day 15 to 85 had balanced CD4/CD8 phenotypes, while a second wave expanding from day 15 to 37 was biased towards CD4+. The study covered only a couple of mild cases, and larger cohorts including severe cases with pre-infection samples were considered necessary.

PBMCs were isolated by Ficoll-Paque density gradient centrifugation. The sample was run on an Illumina NovaSeq 6000. Using 5'RACE with constant-segment primers, TCRalpha and TCRbeta cDNA libraries were constructed, with sample barcodes and unique molecular identifiers added in the process. RNA was extracted from every sample with Trizol reagent. The libraries were amplified in two PCR steps, and the second step added a second sample barcode and Illumina TruSeq adapters. The libraries were sequenced on an Illumina NovaSeq using 2 x 150 bp paired-end reads. On the study's bioinformatics: Demultiplexing of reads and collapsing into UMI-guided consensus sequences were performed with migec v1.2.7. Using mixcr v2.1.11, UMI consensuses were aligned to TRA and TRB V and J templates and then assembled into clonotypes. Clonotypes were classified as expanded or contracted when called significant by both edgeR and NoisET, with noise models trained on biological replicates. For edgeR calls, a false discovery rate-adjusted p below 0.01 and a log2 fold-change threshold of 1 were applied. As an exploratory analysis of dynamics, PCA with hierarchical clustering was applied to max-normalized trajectories of the 1000 most abundant clonotypes. Separately sequenced CD4+ and CD8+ repertoires were used to assign the CD4 or CD8 phenotype of responding clones. TCRdb reprocessing: public reads trimmed at Q25 with fastp, clones called with MiXCR, in-frame beta chains kept. One record per CDR3 amino acid sequence lists the most common genes and DNA. TCRdb's processing, not the study's, gives the V and J calls here. For this sample there are hundreds of thousands of distinct CDR3 sequences; under 20% appear just once. Jointly, the top ten make up 23% of the sample.

The CDR1 and CDR2 encoded by the germline V gene are SGHTA and FQGNSA. There are 15 amino acids in the CDR3, from cysteine to phenylalanine inclusive. Just the 45-base CDR3 DNA is kept, in frame starting at base 1. The junction shows trimming of 6 bases on V and 4 bases on J, plus 17 bases between the germline ends. In regard to this clonotype: Which antigen it targets is not known. No per-base quality is available; no much larger clone lies one base away.

This TCR was sampled from a man younger than 35 who had mild COVID-19 (a few samples of this study predate the infection). The sample titles of this study are shuffled in the database, so cell type and time point are left out; the donor was told from shared clones. The V and J genes are TRBV7-2 and TRBJ2-3; the D segment could be TRBD1, given 5 matching bases. The material sequenced was PBMCs or a T cell subset sorted from them (not recorded which). CDR3 protein: CASREGRTLPDTQYF. The sequenced DNA: TGTGCCAGCAGGGAAGGCAGGACATTGCCAGATACGCAGTATTTT.